This T cell receptor beta chain was sequenced in a study of technical replicates of blood from several donors. The ends were cut back, 0 bases at V and 4 bases at J, with 7 bases in the middle. The CDR3 is 13 amino acids. Germline loops: CDR1 SGHAT, CDR2 FQNNGV. Generated by immunoSEQ multiplex PCR, the TCRdb table keeps only in-frame clones and is missing some. The sample contains 60,000 to 85,000 clones, around 95% of which appear only once. This TCR was sampled from a human donor in good health. Sequencing was done on a sample of T cells isolated from PBMCs. V and J are TRBV11-2 and TRBJ2-7, with no clear D. CDR3 coding DNA: TGTGCCAGCAGCTTAGACGGGTCGTACGAGCAGTACTTC. It is translated as CASSLDGSYEQYF.